Below are 18 T cell receptor beta chains sequenced from a single sample in a study of shared clonotypes between healthy human individuals. This table comes from immunoSEQ multiplex PCR, and its TCRdb copy is limited to in-frame clones, with some not included. Seen here are about 2 million clones, 95% observed once, and the top ten hold 0.13%. The sample taken for sequencing was naive CD4+ T cells sorted from blood. Subset indicated: CD45RA+ positively selected. These receptors came from a man aged 18-30 years in good health.

This clone was counted a single time. The DNA of the CDR3 is TGTGCCAGCTCAGCAGGGACAGTACGGTACGAGCAGTACTTC. This translates into CASSAGTVRYEQYF. The V gene is TRBV18, the J gene TRBJ2-7, with 7 bases lining up with TRBD1. Looked up from germline, CDR1 is KGHSH and CDR2 is LQKENI. The trim removed 5 bases at V and 4 bases at J, leaving 8 bases unmatched. This CDR3 spans 14 amino acids.

In its sample, this clone was seen a few times. Other DNA sequences in this sample translate to the same CDR3. The V call is TRBV7-9, the J call TRBJ2-7; weak D call: TRBD2 (6 bases). This CDR3 region has 12 residues. Trimming cost V 3 bases and J 4 bases, with 7 bases left between them. Per germline, CDR1 SEHNR and CDR2 FQNEAQ (reference sequence). CDR3 in amino acids: CASSLGRYEQYF. Here the CDR3 DNA reads TGTGCCAGCAGCTTGGGGAGGTACGAGCAGTACTTC.

The chain has TRBV5-1 and TRBJ1-1, with TRBD1 as a possible D gene (6 bases). Trimming took off 1 base at V and 4 bases at J, with 11 bases between the two ends. Germline CDR1 is SGHRS and CDR2 is YFSETQ. This CDR3 is built from 14 residues. This CDR3 is CASSLLGARTEAFF. The CDR3 DNA reads as TGCGCCAGCAGCTTGCTGGGGGCGCGCACTGAAGCTTTCTTT.

On this clone: Other DNA sequences within the sample encode an identical CDR3. The chain links TRBV10-3 to TRBJ1-2; D unclear. V lost 6 bases and J 3 bases, leaving 11 bases between the germline ends. CDR1 and CDR2 (germline): ENHRY, SYGVKD. CDR3 length: 13 residues. CDR3 loop: CAISRDGDYGYTF. The CDR3 DNA follows: TGTGCCATCAGCCGAGACGGAGACTATGGCTACACCTTC.

The chain joins TRBV28 to TRBJ1-2; D might be TRBD1 (6 bases). CDR1 is MDHEN, CDR2 SYDVKM, per germline. Trimming stripped 4 bases from V and 7 bases from J, with 16 bases between. The CDR3 spans 14 residues. For the CDR3, the DNA is TGTGCCAGCAGTTCGGCTCAGGGGAAGTCTGGCTACACCTTC. It translates to CASSSAQGKSGYTF.

Regarding this clone: One end of the junction fails to match germline, which may point to a read error. At the DNA level, this CDR3 is encoded by other sequences in the same sample as well. This chain uses TRBV19 with TRBJ2-2; 10 bases agree with TRBD1. Germline V gene lookup returns CDR1 LNHDA and CDR2 SQIVND (reference sequence). This CDR3 is built from 16 residues. The CDR3 protein is CASSTRDRGSTGELFF. In nucleotides, the CDR3 is TGTGCCAGTAGTACCCGGGACAGGGGATCAACCGGAGAGCTGTTTTTT.

The rearrangement links TRBV30 to TRBJ1-3, with D perhaps TRBD1 (5 bases). This CDR3 has 10 amino acids. V lost 7 bases and J lost 6, with 7 bases in between. CDR1 and CDR2 (germline): GTSNPN, SVGIG (reference sequence). CDR3 region: CALGLNTIYF. The CDR3 DNA reads as TGTGCCTTGGGGCTAAACACCATATATTTT. Full variable domain (missing parts from reference TRBV30 and TRBJ1-3): SQTIHQWPATLVQPVGSPLSLECTVEGTSNPNLYWYRQAAGRGLQLLFYSVGIGQISSEVPQNLSASRPQDRQFILSSKKLLLSDSGFYLCALGLNTIYFGEGSWLTVV.

The genes are TRBV5-6 and TRBJ2-2; D remains unclear. Germline V gene data show CDR1 as SGHDT and CDR2 as YYEEEE. V lost 4 bases and J lost 4, with 11 bases in between. The CDR3 consists of 14 residues. The chain's CDR3 is CASSADGGTGELFF. As DNA, the CDR3 is TGTGCCAGCAGCGCTGACGGCGGCACCGGGGAGCTGTTTTTT.

This rearrangement joins TRBV29-1 to TRBJ1-2, with D possibly TRBD1 on 5 matching bases. Germline V CDR1 and CDR2: SQVTM, ANQGSEA. The CDR3 contains 12 residues. Trimming removed 3 bases from V and 5 bases from J, with 10 bases in between. CDR3 nucleotide sequence: TGCAGCGTTGATGGGGGGAAGTATGGCTACACCTTC. Residues: CSVDGGKYGYTF.

The chain is built from TRBV9 and TRBJ1-6, with D possibly TRBD1 on 5 matching bases. The CDR3 extends over 14 amino acids. The ends were cut back, 3 bases at V and 7 bases at J, with 11 bases in the middle. Germline V gene data show CDR1 as SGDLS and CDR2 as YYNGEE. The CDR3 DNA follows: TGTGCCAGCAGCGCAGGGTTCGGGAATTCACCCCTCCACTTT. Protein product: CASSAGFGNSPLHF. The full variable domain, its missing parts supplied by reference TRBV9 and TRBJ1-6, is DSGVTQTPKHLITATGQRVTLRCSPRSGDLSVYWYQQSLDQGLQFLIQYYNGEERAKGNILERFSAQQFPDLHSELNLSSLELGDSALYFCASSAGFGNSPLHFGNGTRLTVT.

V and J are TRBV18 and TRBJ2-2; 8 nucleotides line up with TRBD1. CDR1 KGHSH and CDR2 LQKENI come from the germline V gene. The CDR3 has 17 amino acids. V shed 1 base and J 4 bases; nucleotides not matched to a gene: 8. CDR3 sequence (DNA): TGTGCCAGCTCACCACTGACCGCCGGGACAGGCACCGGGGAGCTGTTTTTT. Translating it yields CASSPLTAGTGTGELFF.

The chain is built from TRBV6-5 and TRBJ1-1, with no clear D. Germline V gene data show CDR1 as MNHEY and CDR2 as SVGAGI. Trimming took 6 bases from V and 1 from J, leaving 9 bases between them. CDR3 length equals 13 residues. The chain's CDR3 is CASRTPTNTEAFF. The CDR3 nucleotides read TGTGCCAGCAGAACACCGACGAACACTGAAGCTTTCTTT.

The chain is built from TRBV7-9 and TRBJ1-4; no reliable D call. The V and J ends lost 2 bases and 4 bases respectively, with 17 bases between them. CDR3 length: 17 residues. The V gene's germline CDR1 is SEHNR and CDR2 FQNEAQ (reference sequence). CDR3 bases: TGTGCCAGCAGCTTACACGCCGGGCCAGGAAGTAATGAAAAACTGTTTTTT. Its protein is CASSLHAGPGSNEKLFF. The whole variable domain, filled in from reference TRBV7-9 and TRBJ1-4, reads DTGVSQNPRHKITKRGQNVTFRCDPISEHNRLYWYRQTLGQGPEFLTYFQNEAQLEKSRLLSDRFSAERPKGSFSTLEIQRTEQGDSAMYLCASSLHAGPGSNEKLFFGSGTQLSVL.

This clone was recorded a few times. The sample carries other DNA sequences with the same CDR3. The CDR3 DNA is TGTGCCAGCAGCTTAGCGGGAGTTGGGTACGAGCAGTACTTC. Its protein product is CASSLAGVGYEQYF. V gene TRBV7-9 combines with J gene TRBJ2-7; possibly TRBD2 for D (5 bases). Trimming removed 0 bases from V and 4 bases from J, with 10 bases in between. This CDR3 has 14 residues. The V gene's germline CDR1 is SEHNR and CDR2 FQNEAQ (reference sequence).

V gene TRBV27 combines with J gene TRBJ1-6; D is perhaps TRBD1 (6 bases). The ends were cut back, 5 bases at V and 8 bases at J, with 7 bases in the middle. Per germline, CDR1 MNHEY and CDR2 SMNVEV (reference sequence). The CDR3 sequence is 12 residues long. The CDR3 region has the DNA TGTGCCAGCAGTGCAGGGGATTCACCCCTCCACTTT. This encodes CASSAGDSPLHF.

The gene calls are TRBV25-1 and TRBJ1-6; no definite D call. Looked up from germline, CDR1 is MGHDK and CDR2 is SYGVNS. The CDR3 is 16 residues long. V was shortened by 8 bases and J by 6 bases, with 20 bases between the two germline ends. The CDR3 region has the DNA TGTGCCAGCCCGGCGGCAGGCCAGAGGGTTAATTCACCCCTCCACTTT. The encoded protein is CASPAAGQRVNSPLHF.

The rearrangement joins TRBV25-1 to TRBJ1-4; D call uncertain. The length of the CDR3 is 15 residues. The germline gives CDR1 MGHDK, CDR2 SYGVNS. V was trimmed by 7 bases and J by 4 bases, leaving 16 bases between them. For the CDR3, the DNA is TGTGCCAGCACCGGTATCGGATCCGGTAATGAAAAACTGTTTTTT. This codes for CASTGIGSGNEKLFF.

This chain links TRBV6-6 with TRBJ1-5; no definite D call. Between the trimmed V and J ends, which lost 10 bases and 3 bases, there was a span of 10 bases. The CDR3 length is 12 residues. CDR1 is MNHNY, CDR2 SVGAGI, per germline (reference sequence). The CDR3 reads CATHGVNQPQHF. In DNA, the CDR3 is TGTGCCACGCATGGGGTCAATCAGCCCCAGCATTTT.